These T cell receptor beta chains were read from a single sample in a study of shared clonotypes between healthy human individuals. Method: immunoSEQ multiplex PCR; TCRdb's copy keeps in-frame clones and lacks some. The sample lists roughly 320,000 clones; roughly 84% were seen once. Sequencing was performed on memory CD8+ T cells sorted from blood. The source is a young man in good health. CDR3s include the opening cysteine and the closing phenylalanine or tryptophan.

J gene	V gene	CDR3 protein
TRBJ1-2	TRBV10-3	CAIRLPGDLVYGYTF
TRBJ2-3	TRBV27	CASSLVGGVSTDTQYF
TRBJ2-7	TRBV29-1	CSIMALDRDYYEQYF
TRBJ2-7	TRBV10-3	CAISESDRGHFPSLRYEQYF
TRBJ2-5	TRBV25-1	CASSDDGETQYF
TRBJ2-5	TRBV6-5	CASSPGTGETQYF
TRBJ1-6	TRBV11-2	CASSIQGGTLHF
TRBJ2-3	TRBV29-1	CSVEGTSGGETDTQYF
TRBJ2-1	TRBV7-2	CASMDSHNEQFF
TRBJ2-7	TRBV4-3	CASSQVLGNEQYF
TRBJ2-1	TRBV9	CASSVLRDSYNEQFF
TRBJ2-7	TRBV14	CASSPLGQSYEQYF
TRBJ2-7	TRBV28	CASSVTQGPSYEQYF
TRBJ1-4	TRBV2	CASRQGDINEKLFF
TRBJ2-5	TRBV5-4	CASTERGDYKETQYF
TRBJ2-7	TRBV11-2	CASSEVRHYSYEQYF
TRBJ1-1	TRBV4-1	CASSQDRQGPEAFF
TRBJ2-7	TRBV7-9	CASSLSGSHPYEQYF
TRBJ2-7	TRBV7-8	CASSAGTGPSYEQYF
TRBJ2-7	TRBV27	CASSLDSHYEQYF
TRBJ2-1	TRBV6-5	CASSYSGPNEQFF
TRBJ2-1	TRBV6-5	CASSYSGLEQFF
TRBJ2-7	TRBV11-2	CASSLEVTLTVYEQYF
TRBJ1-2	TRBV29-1	CSVDPGLGYTF
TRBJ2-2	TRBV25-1	CASSEGGPNTGELFF
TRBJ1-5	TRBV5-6	CASSFSTGNQPQHF
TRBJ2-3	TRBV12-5	CAGDMTGRERTDTQYF
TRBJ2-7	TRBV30	CAWNWGGTREQYF
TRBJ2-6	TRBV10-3	CATGKSGANVLTF
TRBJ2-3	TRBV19	CASSPLGDTQYF
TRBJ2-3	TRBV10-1	CASSESVGYTDTQYF
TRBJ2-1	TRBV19	CASSIRHYNEQFF
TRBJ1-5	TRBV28	CASSLGDRGHQPQHF
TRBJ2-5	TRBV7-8	CASSLSPSGEWQETQYF
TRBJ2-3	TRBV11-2	CASSLAEGTDTQYF
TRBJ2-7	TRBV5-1	CASSLAQGVYYEQYF
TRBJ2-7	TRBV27	CASSFSGTDPYEQYF
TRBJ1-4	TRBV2	CASSKRGGPNEKLFF
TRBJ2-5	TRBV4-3	CASSQVGVYQETQYF
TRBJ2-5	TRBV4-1	CASSQVVGGFVTQYF
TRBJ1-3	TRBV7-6	CASSLEVFSSGNTIYF
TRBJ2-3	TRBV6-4	CASSPGGAGTDTQYF
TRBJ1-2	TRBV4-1	CASSQAVPNYGYTF
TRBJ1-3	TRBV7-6	CASSEGGDTIYF
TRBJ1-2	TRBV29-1	CSVEAPYYGYTF